The present T cell receptor (beta chain) was sequenced within a study of T cell responses to AZD1222 COVID-19 vaccine. Study overall: Researchers grouped second doses given at about 4 or about 12 weeks into one pool. General study results and limits: Close to half of spike-specific TCRs reportedly recognize unmutated variant regions.

The protocol was immunoSEQ multiplex PCR, while the TCRdb copy is restricted to in-frame clones and leaves out a portion. The sample yields approximately 110,000 clones, just over 85% seen once. The table lists this clone with a few counts. The antigen is undetermined. The V end lost 10 bases, the J end lost 6 bases, and 13 bases lay between the germline ends. The germline CDR1 and CDR2 sequences are SEHNR and FQNEAQ (reference sequence). This CDR3 comprises 12 residues. The receptor's source is an adult in good health. V is TRBV7-9 and J is TRBJ1-5; D is perhaps TRBD1 (5 bases). Sequencing used peripheral blood, obtained on day 0 of AZD1222 vaccination. CDR3 coding DNA: TGTGCCACTTCTAGCGGGGGTCAGCCCCAGCATTTT. Translating gives CATSSGGQPQHF.